This TCR beta chain comes out of a study of siplizumab effects on memory and regulatory T cells. For this clone: The antigen remains undetermined.

This CDR3 comprises 11 residues. Germline CDR1 reads LNHDA; CDR2 reads SQIVND (reference sequence). Trimming stripped 6 bases from V and 5 bases from J, with 4 bases between. Some clones are missing from TCRdb's copy, which holds only in-frame ones; the method was immunoSEQ multiplex PCR. The repertoire holds about 50,000 clones, with less than 90% as singletons. Broader study findings: A minor share of alloreactive clones matched unstimulated subsets.

Sequenced input: naive CD8+ T cells sorted from blood. The receptor comes from a human donor in good health. The chain has TRBV19 and TRBJ2-2, with D hard to call. CDR3 amino acids: CASSQTGELFF. In DNA form, the CDR3 reads TGTGCCAGTAGCCAAACCGGGGAGCTGTTTTTT.